These 25 T cell receptor beta chains were all obtained from the same sample, sequenced in a study of PD-1 blockade in classical Hodgkin lymphoma. Time point meaning: cycle 4 day 1 (C4D1), after around six weeks of nivolumab. Exposure to brentuximab vedotin varied, and each patient had relapsed following autologous stem cell transplantation. TCRdb's copy holds only in-frame clones and misses some; the assay was immunoSEQ multiplex PCR. The sample has over 50,000 clones, about 85% seen once. Material: peripheral blood mononuclear cells (PBMCs), obtained before the fourth cycle of nivolumab. All receptors come from a human donor with classical Hodgkin lymphoma.

This clone showed up just a few times. V usage is TRBV10-3 and J usage is TRBJ1-3; TRBD1 is a possible D gene (6 bases). CDR1 is ENHRY, CDR2 SYGVKD, per germline. V was trimmed by 2 bases and J by 0 bases, leaving 8 bases between them. This CDR3 is 15 amino acids long. The CDR3 region is CAISENRDSGNTIYF. The CDR3 DNA is TGTGCCATCAGTGAGAACAGGGACTCTGGAAACACCATATATTTT.

The chain links TRBV5-1 to TRBJ2-5, with 7 bases fitting TRBD1. J gave up 4 bases and V 7 bases, and 10 bases lay outside the gene matches. The CDR3 loop spans 14 amino acids. Germline V gene data show CDR1 as SGHRS and CDR2 as YFSETQ. CDR3 bases: TGCGCCAGCTCCCGACAGGGCAGGGCAGAGACCCAGTACTTC. This encodes CASSRQGRAETQYF.

The count of this clone is one. V usage is TRBV9 and J usage is TRBJ2-5, with TRBD1 matching over 9 bases. CDR3 length: 15 residues. Germline V gene sequence: CDR1 SGDLS, CDR2 YYNGEE. The J segment lost 5 bases and the V segment lost 2 bases, leaving 7 bases of the junction unmatched. The CDR3 reads CASSVSGQGGETQYF. Here the CDR3 DNA reads TGTGCCAGCAGCGTTTCGGGACAGGGAGGGGAGACCCAGTACTTC. The variable domain in full, completed from reference TRBV9 and TRBJ2-5, reads DSGVTQTPKHLITATGQRVTLRCSPRSGDLSVYWYQQSLDQGLQFLIQYYNGEERAKGNILERFSAQQFPDLHSELNLSSLELGDSALYFCASSVSGQGGETQYFGPGTRLLVL.

The chain uses TRBV7-3 and TRBJ2-3; TRBD2 agrees at 10 bases. Germline CDR1 is SGHTA and CDR2 is FQGTGA. This CDR3 has 17 residues. V lost 1 base, J lost 1 base, and 5 bases stayed unmatched. CDR3 sequence reads: CASSLISGGVGTDTQYF. The CDR3 bases are TGTGCCAGCAGCTTAATAAGCGGGGGGGTTGGCACAGATACGCAGTATTTT. Supplemented by reference TRBV7-3 and TRBJ2-3, the full variable domain reads GAGVSQTPSNKVTEKGKYVELRCDPISGHTALYWYRQSLGQGPEFLIYFQGTGAADDSGLPNDRFFAVRPEGSVSTLKIQRTERGDSAVYLCASSLISGGVGTDTQYFGPGTRLTVL.

This clone was seen just once. In DNA form, the CDR3 reads TGCGCCAGCAGCCCTCAGGGAGGGAACACTGAAGCTTTCTTT. Translating it yields CASSPQGGNTEAFF. V gene TRBV5-1 combines with J gene TRBJ1-1, with D maybe TRBD1 (5 bases). The length of the CDR3 is 14 residues. V dropped 4 bases and J dropped 1 base, with 11 bases sitting between them. Germline CDR1 SGHRS, CDR2 YFSETQ.

Only one count was recorded for this clone. The J gene is TRBJ2-1, the V gene TRBV19; tentatively, D is TRBD2 (6 bases). This CDR3 contains 15 residues. Germline V gene data show CDR1 as LNHDA and CDR2 as SQIVND (reference sequence). V gave up 5 bases and J gave up 2 bases, with 13 bases separating them. The CDR3 protein is CASSQGRGTYNEQFF. The CDR3, as DNA: TGTGCCAGTAGTCAGGGTCGGGGGACCTACAATGAGCAGTTCTTC.

The chain couples TRBV10-1 to TRBJ2-4; the D is unclear. The CDR3 length is 11 residues. Germline assignment: CDR1 WNHNN and CDR2 SYGVQD (reference sequence). The V end lost 0 bases, the J end lost 15 bases, and 9 bases lay between the germline ends. The CDR3 reads CASSESNPPYF. The CDR3 DNA sequence: TGCGCCAGCAGTGAGTCGAATCCCCCGTACTTC.

The chain recombines TRBV19 with TRBJ1-1; D not certain. This CDR3 region has 13 residues. Germline V gives CDR1 LNHDA, CDR2 SQIVND (reference sequence). Trimming stripped 5 bases from V and 2 bases from J, with 9 bases between. CDR3 loop: CASSFQVNTEAFF. As DNA, the CDR3 is TGTGCCAGTAGTTTTCAGGTTAACACTGAAGCTTTCTTT.

This chain connects TRBV5-1 to TRBJ2-7; D tentatively reads TRBD1 or TRBD2 (5 bases each). Trimming left V 4 bases short and J 6 bases short, with 8 bases between. In germline, CDR1 is SGHRS, CDR2 YFSETQ. This CDR3 has 11 residues. CDR3 residues: CASSGAGEQYF. The CDR3, as DNA: TGCGCCAGCAGCGGGGCGGGCGAGCAGTACTTC.

The rearrangement uses TRBV27 and TRBJ1-1; a possible D gene is TRBD1 (5 bases). This CDR3 region has 14 residues. Germline values: CDR1 MNHEY, CDR2 SMNVEV (reference sequence). The V end was cut by 8 bases, the J end by 4 bases, with 17 bases between. The CDR3 sequence: CASVGLWGSTEAFF. The CDR3 nucleotides are TGTGCCAGCGTGGGGCTATGGGGGAGCACTGAAGCTTTCTTT.

J is TRBJ1-6 and V is TRBV9; no clear D. The CDR3 extends over 13 amino acids. Deletions cut 7 bases from V and 0 bases from J, with 5 bases between. Germline V gene data show CDR1 as SGDLS and CDR2 as YYNGEE. CDR3 protein: CASSDSYNSPLHF. As DNA, the CDR3 is TGTGCCAGCTCTGACTCCTATAATTCACCCCTCCACTTT.

The chain couples TRBV4-2 to TRBJ2-7, with D possibly matching TRBD1 (6 bases). Looked up from germline, CDR1 is LGHNA and CDR2 is YNFKEQ. Trimming removed 0 bases from V and 0 bases from J, with 12 bases in between. CDR3 length: 16 residues. The CDR3 DNA follows: TGTGCCAGCAGCCAAGATGGGACACCGAGCTCCTACGAGCAGTACTTC. Encoded protein: CASSQDGTPSSYEQYF.

The rearrangement joins TRBV7-9 to TRBJ1-5, with D possibly matching TRBD1 (5 bases). The CDR3 length is 13 residues. Between the trimmed V and J ends, which lost 1 base and 5 bases, there was a span of 6 bases. Per the germline V gene, CDR1 is SEHNR and CDR2 is FQNEAQ (reference sequence). Written as DNA, the CDR3 is TGTGCCAGCAGCTTAGGCAGGGATCAGCCCCAGCATTTT. Translation: CASSLGRDQPQHF.

The CDR3 bases are TGTGCCAGCAGCTTTGTACAGGGGAACACTGAAGCTTTCTTT. This sequence encodes CASSFVQGNTEAFF. The chain has TRBV7-8 and TRBJ1-1, with D perhaps TRBD1 (6 bases). V gave up 3 bases and J gave up 1 base, with 9 bases separating them. Germline lookup yields CDR1 SGHVS and CDR2 FQNEAQ. The length of the CDR3 is 14 residues.

The chain couples TRBV5-1 to TRBJ1-6, with 11 positions matching TRBD1. After removal of 4 bases from V and 9 bases from J, the junction contained 3 bases not matched to a gene. The CDR3 is made up of 14 amino acids. The germline gives CDR1 SGHRS, CDR2 YFSETQ. The CDR3 protein is CASSRDRGSSPLHF. The CDR3 nucleotides read TGCGCCAGCAGCCGGGACAGGGGGTCTTCACCCCTCCACTTT. Full variable domain (missing parts from reference TRBV5-1 and TRBJ1-6): KAGVTQTPRYLIKTRGQQVTLSCSPISGHRSVSWYQQTPGQGLQFLFEYFSETQRNKGNFPGRFSGRQFSNSRSEMNVSTLELGDSALYLCASSRDRGSSPLHFGNGTRLTVT.

The chain has TRBV4-1 and TRBJ2-7; the match to TRBD2 covers 9 bases. Per the germline V gene, CDR1 is MGHRA and CDR2 is YSYEKL. The CDR3 is 13 residues long. The V gene end was trimmed by 4 bases and the J gene end by 4 bases; junction bases not matched to a gene: 2. The CDR3: CASSLAGAYEQYF. CDR3 in DNA: TGCGCCAGCAGCCTAGCGGGGGCGTACGAGCAGTACTTC.

The chain uses TRBV5-1 and TRBJ2-3; TRBD1 or TRBD2 may be the D gene (6 bases each). V lost 7 bases, J lost 6 bases, and 18 bases lay in between. CDR3 size: 14 residues. In germline, CDR1 is SGHRS, CDR2 YFSETQ. The CDR3 region is CASGLQGSGDTQYF. CDR3 DNA sequence: TGCGCCAGCGGACTACAGGGATCTGGGGATACGCAGTATTTT.

The gene calls are TRBV6-6 and TRBJ2-1; TRBD1 matches at 7 bases. Trimming took 7 bases from V and 5 from J; bases not matched to a gene: 11. The CDR3 contains 15 residues. Germline lookup yields CDR1 MNHNY and CDR2 SVGAGI (reference sequence). CDR3 in amino acids: CASNPTGPYNNEQFF. CDR3 sequence (DNA): TGTGCCAGCAACCCGACAGGGCCCTACAACAATGAGCAGTTCTTC.

CDR3 in DNA: TGCGCCAGCAGCCGGACAGGGGACACAGATACGCAGTATTTT. Protein product: CASSRTGDTDTQYF. The chain employs TRBV5-1 and TRBJ2-3, with 9 positions matching TRBD1. CDR3 length: 14 amino acids. CDR1 and CDR2 from the germline V gene are SGHRS and YFSETQ. The V gene end was trimmed by 4 bases and the J gene end by 2 bases; junction bases not matched to a gene: 2. The whole variable domain, filled in from reference TRBV5-1 and TRBJ2-3, reads KAGVTQTPRYLIKTRGQQVTLSCSPISGHRSVSWYQQTPGQGLQFLFEYFSETQRNKGNFPGRFSGRQFSNSRSEMNVSTLELGDSALYLCASSRTGDTDTQYFGPGTRLTVL.

The rearrangement links TRBV6-5 to TRBJ2-2; 8 bases map to TRBD2. Per germline, CDR1 MNHEY and CDR2 SVGAGI. The length of the CDR3 is 13 residues. V dropped 5 bases and J dropped 5; count of bases not matched to a gene: 1. CDR3 protein: CASSGGGTGELFF. As DNA, the CDR3 is TGTGCCAGCAGTGGCGGGGGGACCGGGGAGCTGTTTTTT.

CDR3 sequence: CASSFLGGSYNEQFF. The CDR3 coding sequence is TGTGCCAGCAGTTTTTTAGGGGGGTCCTACAATGAGCAGTTCTTC. The chain joins TRBV6-5 to TRBJ2-1; D is possibly TRBD1 or TRBD2 (6 bases each). Trimming stripped 4 bases from V and 1 base from J, with 11 bases between. This CDR3 contains 15 residues. CDR1 MNHEY and CDR2 SVGAGI come from the germline V gene.

The sample holds a few counts of this clone. V is TRBV28 and J is TRBJ2-1; 7 positions agree with TRBD1. This CDR3 is 17 amino acids long. Germline trimming cut 10 bases from V and 0 bases from J; bases unmatched to any gene: 15. From germline, CDR1 is MDHEN and CDR2 SYDVKM. CDR3 loop: CATRLTGTVSSYNEQFF. Written as DNA, the CDR3 is TGTGCCACCCGCCTAACCGGGACAGTTAGCTCCTACAATGAGCAGTTCTTC.

The gene calls are TRBV2 and TRBJ2-2; D call uncertain. There are 14 residues in the CDR3. The germline V gene encodes CDR1 SNHLY and CDR2 FYNNEI. Trimming shortened V by 5 bases and J by 0 bases, and 7 bases separated the two germline ends. CDR3 DNA sequence: TGTGCCAGCAGTCGCAGTCCGAACACCGGGGAGCTGTTTTTT. Amino acid sequence: CASSRSPNTGELFF.

The V gene is TRBV6-5, the J gene TRBJ2-7; D perhaps matches TRBD1 (6 bases). The CDR3 is 14 amino acids. Trimming pared 0 bases from V and 7 bases from J, leaving 13 bases between. Germline loops: CDR1 MNHEY, CDR2 SVGAGI. The CDR3 sequence: CASSYSPGEIEQYF. The DNA of the CDR3 is TGTGCCAGCAGTTACTCGCCAGGGGAAATTGAGCAGTACTTC.

The rearrangement joins TRBV5-1 to TRBJ1-4; D gene unclear. From germline, CDR1 is SGHRS and CDR2 YFSETQ. V gave up 1 base and J gave up 5 bases, with 6 bases separating them. The length of the CDR3 is 13 residues. CDR3 region: CASSLNGNEKLFF. The CDR3 DNA is TGCGCCAGCAGCTTGAACGGAAATGAAAAACTGTTTTTT. Full variable domain (outside the CDR3, taken from reference TRBV5-1 and TRBJ1-4): KAGVTQTPRYLIKTRGQQVTLSCSPISGHRSVSWYQQTPGQGLQFLFEYFSETQRNKGNFPGRFSGRQFSNSRSEMNVSTLELGDSALYLCASSLNGNEKLFFGSGTQLSVL.